Listed here are 17 T cell receptor beta chains from one sample, sequenced in a study of T cell changes during pregnancy in multiple sclerosis. The assay was immunoSEQ multiplex PCR, and TCRdb's table has in-frame clones only and misses some. Of approximately 50,000 clones listed, approximately 94% were seen once; the top ten hold approximately 0.31%. The sequencing here drew on CD4+ T cells from peripheral blood mononuclear cells, taken in the third trimester of pregnancy. Receptors originate from a female donor with multiple sclerosis, enrolled in a pregnancy study.

This chain links TRBV6-1 with TRBJ1-4, with a tentative D call TRBD1 (6 bases). V was cut by 2 bases and J by 8 bases, with 12 bases left in between. Germline-derived CDR1 and CDR2 are MNHNS and SASEGT. The CDR3 is made up of 14 amino acids. The DNA of the CDR3 is TGTGCCAGCAGTGAAACTGGGGGCGCGGAAAAACTGTTTTTT. It encodes CASSETGGAEKLFF.

This clone was seen only once. The V and J genes are TRBV27 and TRBJ1-6, with 9 bases fitting TRBD1. Germline trimming cut 4 bases from V and 15 bases from J; bases unmatched to any gene: 10. The CDR3 covers 14 residues. The germline V gene has CDR1 MNHEY and CDR2 SMNVEV (reference sequence). CDR3 residues: CASSSWTGVAILHF. DNA for the CDR3: TGTGCCAGCAGTTCTTGGACAGGGGTCGCGATCCTCCACTTT.

The J gene is TRBJ2-5, the V gene TRBV18; 13 positions match TRBD2. The J segment lost 5 bases and the V segment lost 3 bases, leaving 12 bases of the junction unmatched. The CDR3 is made up of 18 amino acids. Germline V gives CDR1 KGHSH, CDR2 LQKENI. CDR3 DNA: TGTGCCAGCTCACCGGCTTACGGGACTAGCGGGATTCGGGAGACCCAGTACTTC. Residues: CASSPAYGTSGIRETQYF.

This sequence joins TRBV4-3 and TRBJ2-3; the match to TRBD2 covers 9 bases. CDR3 length: 18 amino acids. V shed 1 base, J shed 0 bases, and the junction held 8 bases outside the gene matches. Germline V CDR1 and CDR2: LGHNA, YSLEER. The CDR3 nucleotides read TGCGCCAGCAGCCAAGTATCGATCGGACTAGCGAGCACAGATACGCAGTATTTT. As protein: CASSQVSIGLASTDTQYF.

The J gene is TRBJ1-3, the V gene TRBV19; no reliable D call. V gave up 7 bases and J gave up 4 bases, with 17 bases separating them. This CDR3 region has 15 residues. Germline V gene lookup returns CDR1 LNHDA and CDR2 SQIVND (reference sequence). The CDR3 loop reads CASKRIPAGGNTIYF. CDR3 nucleotides: TGTGCCAGTAAGCGGATCCCGGCGGGAGGAAACACCATATATTTT.

J is TRBJ1-2 and V is TRBV6-5, with a possible D match to TRBD1 (6 bases). This CDR3 is 12 amino acids long. Germline V gene sequence: CDR1 MNHEY, CDR2 SVGAGI. V lost 6 bases, J lost 6 bases, and 11 bases lay in between. The CDR3 sequence: CASRRGRDGYTF. In DNA, the CDR3 is TGTGCCAGCAGAAGGGGGAGAGATGGCTACACCTTC.

The V call is TRBV7-9, the J call TRBJ2-3; D is perhaps TRBD2 (6 bases). V was trimmed by 1 base and J by 1 base, leaving 15 bases between them. Looked up from germline, CDR1 is SEHNR and CDR2 is FQNEAQ (reference sequence). The CDR3 is 17 amino acids. CDR3 nucleotide sequence: TGTGCCAGCAGCTTAGGGGGCGGAGGGGCCGGCACAGATACGCAGTATTTT. Its protein is CASSLGGGGAGTDTQYF.

This chain joins TRBV4-1 and TRBJ1-3, with TRBD1 matching 9 bases. CDR1 and CDR2 (germline): MGHRA, YSYEKL. J lost 0 bases, V lost 1 base, and 10 bases had no gene match. There are 19 residues in the CDR3. DNA of the CDR3: TGCGCCAGCAGCCAAGCACGGGGACAGGGTGAACGCTCTGGAAACACCATATATTTT. Amino acid sequence: CASSQARGQGERSGNTIYF.

The V call is TRBV25-1, the J call TRBJ1-1; D is possibly TRBD1 (6 bases). Germline V gene data show CDR1 as MGHDK and CDR2 as SYGVNS. The CDR3 has 11 residues. Trimming removed 8 bases at V and 7 bases at J, with 11 bases between. This chain's CDR3 is CASSRTDEAFF. The CDR3 DNA reads TGTGCCAGCTCCCGGACAGATGAAGCTTTCTTT.

The CDR3 DNA follows: TGCGCCAGCAGCGAGAATAGCGGCCGAGGGGGGGAGCTGTTTTTT. It specifies CASSENSGRGGELFF. The J gene is TRBJ2-2, the V gene TRBV4-3; tentative D call: TRBD2 (6 bases). Germline CDR1 LGHNA, CDR2 YSLEER. The CDR3 covers 15 residues. Trimming cost V 5 bases and J 8 bases, with 18 bases left between them.

The chain combines TRBV9 with TRBJ2-2, with TRBD2 matching over 9 bases. The V gene's germline CDR1 is SGDLS and CDR2 YYNGEE. The CDR3 spans 16 residues. Trimming took 0 bases from V and 5 from J; bases not matched to a gene: 5. The CDR3: CASSVVGTSRTGELFF. The CDR3 nucleotides are TGTGCCAGCAGCGTAGTTGGGACTAGCCGGACCGGGGAGCTGTTTTTT.

In its sample, this clone was seen once. The chain uses TRBV7-2 and TRBJ2-4, with D possibly TRBD2 on 6 matching bases. Trimming took 6 bases from V and 9 from J, leaving 18 bases between them. This CDR3 is 14 amino acids long. Germline V gene lookup returns CDR1 SGHTA and CDR2 FQGNSA. CDR3 protein: CASRAGGRASIQYF. The DNA for the CDR3 is TGTGCCAGCAGGGCCGGGGGAAGGGCTAGCATTCAGTACTTC.

This chain joins TRBV7-9 and TRBJ1-1, with a weak D call TRBD1 (6 bases). The germline V gene encodes CDR1 SEHNR and CDR2 FQNEAQ (reference sequence). V was shortened by 5 bases and J by 2 bases, with 12 bases between the two germline ends. The CDR3 runs to 14 residues. In DNA, the CDR3 is TGTGCCAGCAGCCTACTACAGGGTAACACTGAAGCTTTCTTT. Amino acids: CASSLLQGNTEAFF.

Here the CDR3 reads CASSLVSGGPDTQYF. CDR3 DNA sequence: TGCGCCAGCAGCTTGGTTAGCGGGGGACCAGATACGCAGTATTTT. V usage is TRBV5-1 and J usage is TRBJ2-3, with TRBD2 matching 9 bases. The germline CDR1 and CDR2 sequences are SGHRS and YFSETQ. With 0 bases clipped from V and 4 bases from J, the junction kept 3 bases outside the gene matches. The CDR3 has 15 residues.

The rearrangement joins TRBV5-1 to TRBJ2-3; TRBD2 matches at 10 bases. The junction had 4 bases not matched to a gene; V was cut back by 2 bases and J by 4 bases. The germline CDR1 and CDR2 sequences are SGHRS and YFSETQ. CDR3 size: 15 residues. CDR3 DNA sequence: TGCGCCAGCAGCTTCCCTAGCGGGAGTTCAGATACGCAGTATTTT. It encodes CASSFPSGSSDTQYF. The whole variable domain, filled in from reference TRBV5-1 and TRBJ2-3, reads KAGVTQTPRYLIKTRGQQVTLSCSPISGHRSVSWYQQTPGQGLQFLFEYFSETQRNKGNFPGRFSGRQFSNSRSEMNVSTLELGDSALYLCASSFPSGSSDTQYFGPGTRLTVL.

The chain joins TRBV18 to TRBJ1-5, with 7 bases matching TRBD1. CDR1 KGHSH and CDR2 LQKENI come from the germline V gene. With 2 bases clipped from V and 6 bases from J, the junction kept 4 bases outside the gene matches. There are 14 residues in the CDR3. The CDR3, as DNA: TGTGCCAGCTCACCAACAGGGGCAATTCAGCCCCAGCATTTT. It translates to CASSPTGAIQPQHF.

The chain combines TRBV2 with TRBJ1-1; 7 bases line up with TRBD1. The CDR3 extends over 12 amino acids. The V gene end was trimmed by 6 bases and the J gene end by 13 bases; junction bases not matched to a gene: 11. Germline V gene sequence: CDR1 SNHLY, CDR2 FYNNEI. CDR3 DNA: TGTGCCAGCAGACCGGGACAGCCAAGTGTTTTCTTT. The encoded protein is CASRPGQPSVFF.